This T cell receptor (beta chain) was identified in a study of blood T cell repertoires in COVID-19 (dated by TCRdb to 2018 to 2020). With regard to the full study: Samples covering the acute and convalescent phases of COVID-19 were provided by collaborators in the United States, Italy and Spain. The prospective study material was composed of cDNA or gDNA derived from T cells, B-cell-depleted T cells, or PBMCs. Deeply sampled blood TCRbeta repertoires from subjects exposed to, actively infected with, or recovered from COVID-19 were included in the dataset. The repertoires were released in a freely available public database meant as a resource for research on the immune response to SARS-CoV-2. Samples were obtained from the ongoing ImmuneRACE study (first 160 participants) and from some 1,300 subjects provided by 6 global collaborators. Sample metadata almost always included a de-identified subject ID, COVID-19 status, age in years and sex. Where HLA class I and class II types were available, the types were taken from metadata supplied by the sample provider, not from assay-based typing. Broader findings and caveats from the paper: Clinical and demographic metadata were provided uncurated, with the amount varying by source and participant.

Trimming at the junction amounts to 6 bases on V and 3 bases on J, and the germline ends lie 18 bases apart. Spanning cysteine to phenylalanine, the CDR3 consists of 16 amino acids. This entry keeps only the CDR3 DNA: 48 bases, framed from base 1. Based on the germline V gene (reference sequence), the CDR1 and CDR2 sequences are MNHNY and SVGAGI. Concerning this clone: The antigen it binds to is not known. The input lacks base qualities; no much larger clone sits a single base away.

TCRbeta CDR3 regions were amplified from genomic DNA using the immunoSEQ Assay, a bias-controlled multiplex PCR. In the authors' own workflow: The number of nucleated cells in each sample was estimated by amplification of reference gene primers within the assay. Sequence reads were collapsed and filtered to measure the absolute abundance of every unique TCRbeta CDR3 rearrangement. Productive Simpson clonality was computed per sample as the square root of Simpson's diversity index over productive rearrangements. TCRdb re-hosts the immuneACCESS table, in-frame sequences only. Its copies lack some clones; in the studies checked, an unresolved V gene accounts for under half of them, and the cause for the rest is not known. The V and J calls and clone size were taken over from that table, and D and trimming were inferred from the DNA. This sample gives approximately 230,000 clones in total; less than 90% of them show up just once. The ten largest clones take up 20% of the sample.

The collaborating institutions used their own protocols to collect whole blood in K2EDTA tubes. For TCRbeta analysis, collaborator samples were shipped as frozen whole blood, as isolated PBMCs, or as DNA extracted from either sample type. The rearranged chain carries TRBV6-6 and TRBJ1-5, with the D gene call left open. This TCR was sampled from a man aged 25 to 40 with active or convalescent COVID-19. Sequenced: peripheral blood. The DNA reads as follows: TGTGCCAGCAGCCCCGGAGGTCTGTGGGCCAATCAGCCCCAGCATTTT. Its protein product is CASSPGGLWANQPQHF.